This entry is about one T cell receptor (beta chain). This table comes from immunoSEQ multiplex PCR, and its TCRdb copy is limited to in-frame clones, with some not included. The profile shows about 300,000 clones, just under 90% of them singletons. Germline V gives CDR1 MNHNS, CDR2 SASEGT. The CDR3 length is 19 residues. V lost 2 bases to trimming and J lost 2 bases; unmatched junction nucleotides: 8. The data originate from a study of blood T cell repertoires in COVID-19. The rearrangement uses TRBV6-1 and TRBJ2-3; 15 bases align to TRBD2. The material sequenced was peripheral blood. The receptor comes from a woman younger than 45 with COVID-19, enrolled during active disease. The CDR3 bases are TGTGCCAGCAGTGAATATTGGACTAGCGGGGGGGCGTTCACAGATACGCAGTATTTT. Amino acids: CASSEYWTSGGAFTDTQYF.